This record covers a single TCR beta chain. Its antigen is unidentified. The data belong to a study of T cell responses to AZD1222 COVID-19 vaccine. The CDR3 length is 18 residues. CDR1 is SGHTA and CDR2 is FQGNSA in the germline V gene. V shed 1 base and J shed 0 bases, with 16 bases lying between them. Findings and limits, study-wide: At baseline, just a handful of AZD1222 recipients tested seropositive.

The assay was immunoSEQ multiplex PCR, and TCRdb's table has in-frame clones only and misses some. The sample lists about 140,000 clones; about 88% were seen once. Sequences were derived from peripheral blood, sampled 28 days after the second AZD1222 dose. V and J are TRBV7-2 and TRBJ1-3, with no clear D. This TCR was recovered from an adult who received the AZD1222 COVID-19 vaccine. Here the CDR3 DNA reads TGTGCCAGCAGCTTAGATGGCATGATTCCTGGCTCTGGAAACACCATATATTTT. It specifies CASSLDGMIPGSGNTIYF.